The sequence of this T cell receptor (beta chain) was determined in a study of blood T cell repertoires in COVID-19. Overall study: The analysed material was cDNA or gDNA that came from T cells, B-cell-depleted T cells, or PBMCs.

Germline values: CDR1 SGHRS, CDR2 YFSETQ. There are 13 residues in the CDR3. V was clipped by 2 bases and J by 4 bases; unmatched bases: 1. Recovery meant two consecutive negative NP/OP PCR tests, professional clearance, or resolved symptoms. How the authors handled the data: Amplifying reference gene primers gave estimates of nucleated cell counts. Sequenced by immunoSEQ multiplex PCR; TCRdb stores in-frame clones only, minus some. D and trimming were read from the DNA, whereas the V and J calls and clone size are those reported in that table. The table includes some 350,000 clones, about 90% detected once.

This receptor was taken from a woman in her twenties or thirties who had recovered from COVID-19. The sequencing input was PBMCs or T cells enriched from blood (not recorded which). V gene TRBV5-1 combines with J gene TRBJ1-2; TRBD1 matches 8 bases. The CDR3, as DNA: TGCGCCAGCAGCTTCACAGGGGGCTATGGCTACACCTTC. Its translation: CASSFTGGYGYTF.